The 17 T cell receptor beta chains reported below all come from one sample, sequenced in a study of blood T cell repertoires in COVID-19. Measured with immunoSEQ multiplex PCR; TCRdb has only the in-frame clones, and not every one. The data show 300,000 to 450,000 clones, more than 75% seen once. The sample taken for sequencing was peripheral blood. These receptors were taken from a woman aged 55 to 70 with COVID-19, enrolled during active disease.

This CDR3 reads CASSVGTGSNEKLFF. The CDR3 bases are TGTGCCAGCAGTGTCGGGACAGGGAGTAATGAAAAACTGTTTTTT. This chain links TRBV7-7 with TRBJ1-4; the match to TRBD1 covers 9 bases. The CDR3 totals 15 residues. Germline CDR1 and CDR2: SSHAT and FNYEAQ (reference sequence). The V and J ends lost 6 bases and 4 bases, in that order; junction bases with no gene match: 6.

J is TRBJ1-2 and V is TRBV6-5, with D possibly being TRBD1 (6 bases). CDR3 length: 15 amino acids. Germline-derived CDR1 and CDR2 are MNHEY and SVGAGI. Trimming stripped 5 bases from V and 4 bases from J, with 17 bases between. The CDR3 DNA sequence: TGTGCCAGCAGTAGATCAGCGACAGGATCCTATGGCTACACCTTC. Translation gives CASSRSATGSYGYTF.

V is TRBV18 and J is TRBJ1-2, with 7 nucleotides matching TRBD1. The CDR3 runs to 15 residues. In germline, CDR1 is KGHSH, CDR2 LQKENI. The V segment lost 4 bases and the J segment 3 bases; nucleotides outside the gene matches: 8. This CDR3 reads CASSHSRGLDYGYTF. As DNA, the CDR3 is TGTGCCAGCTCACACTCCAGGGGGTTGGACTATGGCTACACCTTC.

This rearrangement joins TRBV11-2 to TRBJ2-1; D may be TRBD2 (5 bases). Germline CDR1 and CDR2: SGHAT and FQNNGV. The CDR3 totals 18 residues. The V and J ends lost 7 bases and 0 bases respectively, with 22 bases between them. This CDR3 reads CASTPRRLPLSSYNEQFF. In DNA form, the CDR3 reads TGTGCCAGCACCCCGAGGAGGCTTCCTTTAAGCTCCTACAATGAGCAGTTCTTC. The variable domain in full, completed from reference TRBV11-2 and TRBJ2-1, reads EAGVAQSPRYKIIEKRQSVAFWCNPISGHATLYWYQQILGQGPKLLIQFQNNGVVDDSQLPKDRFSAERLKGVDSTLKIQPAKLEDSAVYLCASTPRRLPLSSYNEQFFGPGTRLTVL.

The J gene is TRBJ2-3, the V gene TRBV7-6; 13 positions match TRBD2. Trimming took 5 bases from V and 8 from J; bases not matched to a gene: 7. CDR1 is SGHVS and CDR2 is FNYEAQ in the germline V gene. CDR3 length equals 15 residues. The CDR3 nucleotides are TGTGCCAGCAGCCCCTTACTAGCGGGGGGGGGTACGCAGTATTTT. It is translated as CASSPLLAGGGTQYF.

V gene TRBV2 combines with J gene TRBJ2-5, with D perhaps matching TRBD1 (5 bases). This CDR3 spans 15 amino acids. Germline V gene data show CDR1 as SNHLY and CDR2 as FYNNEI. Trimming removed 6 bases from V and 0 bases from J, with 14 bases in between. The CDR3 region is CASRDGQGHQETQYF. As DNA, the CDR3 is TGTGCCAGCAGGGATGGACAAGGACACCAAGAGACCCAGTACTTC.

This chain joins TRBV3-1 (or the pseudogene TRBV3-2) and TRBJ2-5, with D hard to call. The V gene's germline CDR1 is LGHDT and CDR2 YNNKEL (reference sequence). The CDR3 loop spans 12 amino acids. Trimming cost V 0 bases and J 5 bases, with 4 bases left between them. This chain's CDR3 is CASSQDSETQYF. The CDR3 DNA reads as TGTGCCAGCAGCCAAGATTCGGAGACCCAGTACTTC.

The chain uses TRBV7-9 and TRBJ1-2, with 9 bases lining up with TRBD1. Looked up from germline, CDR1 is SEHNR and CDR2 is FQNEAQ (reference sequence). This CDR3 is built from 15 residues. After removal of 7 bases from V and 4 bases from J, the junction contained 10 bases not matched to a gene. CDR3 coding DNA: TGTGCCAGCATCGACCCCGGACAGGGGATCTATGGCTACACCTTC. As protein: CASIDPGQGIYGYTF. The full variable domain, rest sourced from reference TRBV7-9 and TRBJ1-2, is DTGVSQNPRHKITKRGQNVTFRCDPISEHNRLYWYRQTLGQGPEFLTYFQNEAQLEKSRLLSDRFSAERPKGSFSTLEIQRTEQGDSAMYLCASIDPGQGIYGYTFGSGTRLTVV.

V gene TRBV6-5 combines with J gene TRBJ1-3; D not certain. Germline assignment: CDR1 MNHEY and CDR2 SVGAGI. Trimming removed 0 bases at V and 4 bases at J, with 10 bases between. CDR3 size: 15 residues. CDR3 amino acids: CASSYSMAVGNTIYF. The CDR3 DNA is TGTGCCAGCAGTTACTCTATGGCAGTAGGAAACACCATATATTTT.

The J gene is TRBJ2-5, the V gene TRBV7-2, with 8 positions matching TRBD2. Germline CDR1 is SGHTA and CDR2 is FQGNSA. This CDR3 has 16 residues. Germline trimming cut 5 bases from V and 5 bases from J; bases unmatched to any gene: 13. The CDR3 is CASSMTWTSSAETQYF. The DNA for the CDR3 is TGTGCCAGCAGCATGACTTGGACTAGCAGTGCGGAGACCCAGTACTTC.

The chain employs TRBV11-2 and TRBJ1-2; 9 bases line up with TRBD1. CDR3 size: 14 residues. V lost 6 bases and J lost 5; bases outside the gene matches: 7. Germline CDR1 and CDR2: SGHAT and FQNNGV. Here the CDR3 DNA reads TGTGCCAGCAGTTTGGCGGACAGGGGATATGGCTACACCTTC. Translation: CASSLADRGYGYTF.

This clone was seen only once. This chain links TRBV14 with TRBJ1-1; D may be TRBD1 (6 bases). From germline, CDR1 is SGHDN and CDR2 FVKESK. The germline V and J ends were trimmed by 5 bases and 8 bases, with 12 bases remaining between them. CDR3 length: 12 residues. CDR3 sequence reads: CASSKVGTEAFF. The CDR3 DNA follows: TGTGCCAGCAGCAAAGTCGGGACAGAAGCTTTCTTT.

The genes are TRBV19 and TRBJ1-1; D is uncertain. Per the germline V gene, CDR1 is LNHDA and CDR2 is SQIVND (reference sequence). There are 12 residues in the CDR3. Trimming cost V 7 bases and J 5 bases, with 11 bases left between them. The CDR3 sequence: CASTRHSTEAFF. Written as DNA, the CDR3 is TGTGCCAGTACCCGTCACTCTACTGAAGCTTTCTTT.

This chain joins TRBV5-1 and TRBJ2-3; 8 nucleotides agree with TRBD1. V lost 0 bases and J lost 1; bases outside the gene matches: 7. There are 17 residues in the CDR3. Per the germline V gene, CDR1 is SGHRS and CDR2 is YFSETQ. The CDR3 bases are TGCGCCAGCAGCTTGGCCAGGGGGACAGGACGCACAGATACGCAGTATTTT. It is translated as CASSLARGTGRTDTQYF.

The rearrangement links TRBV18 to TRBJ2-3; D possibly corresponds to TRBD2 (6 bases). The CDR3 length is 15 residues. Trimming removed 3 bases from V and 3 bases from J, with 13 bases in between. Looked up from germline, CDR1 is KGHSH and CDR2 is LQKENI. In nucleotides, the CDR3 is TGTGCCAGCTCACCTCTAGCGATATGGACAGATACGCAGTATTTT. Amino acids: CASSPLAIWTDTQYF.

This rearrangement joins TRBV18 to TRBJ2-1; D gene unclear. Germline CDR1 KGHSH, CDR2 LQKENI. Trimming cost V 6 bases and J 3 bases, with 18 bases left between them. The CDR3 consists of 16 residues. The CDR3: CASSHAKPHSYNEQFF. Here the CDR3 DNA reads TGTGCCAGCTCGCACGCCAAACCACACAGCTACAATGAGCAGTTCTTC.

This rearrangement joins TRBV4-1 to TRBJ1-5; D might be TRBD1 (5 bases). V lost 6 bases to trimming and J lost 2 bases, with 14 bases between them. This CDR3 comprises 15 residues. Germline CDR1 reads MGHRA; CDR2 reads YSYEKL. The chain's CDR3 is CASRGDTGGNQPQHF. In DNA form, the CDR3 reads TGCGCCAGCAGGGGCGACACGGGGGGCAATCAGCCCCAGCATTTT.